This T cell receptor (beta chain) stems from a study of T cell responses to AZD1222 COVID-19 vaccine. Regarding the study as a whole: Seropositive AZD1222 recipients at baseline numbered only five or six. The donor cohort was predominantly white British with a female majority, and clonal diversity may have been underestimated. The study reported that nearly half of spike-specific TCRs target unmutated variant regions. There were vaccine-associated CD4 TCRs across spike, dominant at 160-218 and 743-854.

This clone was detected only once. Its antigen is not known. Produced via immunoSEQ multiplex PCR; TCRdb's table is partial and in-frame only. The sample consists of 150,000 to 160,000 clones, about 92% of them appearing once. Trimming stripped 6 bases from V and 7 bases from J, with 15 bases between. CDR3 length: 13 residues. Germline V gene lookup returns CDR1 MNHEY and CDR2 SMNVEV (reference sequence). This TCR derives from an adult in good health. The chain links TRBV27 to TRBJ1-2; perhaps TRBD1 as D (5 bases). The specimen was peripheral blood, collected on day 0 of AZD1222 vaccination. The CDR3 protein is CASRGTGFPGYTF. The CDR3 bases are TGTGCCAGCAGGGGTACAGGTTTCCCTGGCTACACCTTC.